The TCR beta chain described here comes from a study of STAT3 mutations in large granular lymphocyte leukemia. Findings and caveats of the study: A small but highly pathogenic clone may have been missed. In T-cell large granular lymphocyte leukemia, about half of patients showed multiple immunodominant subclonotypes. All newly emerging clones after therapy were STAT3 wild type.

This clone was seen only once. Antigen: not known. Each sample's TCRbeta library yielded on average around 40,000 productive templates. TCRdb keeps only in-frame clones here, not all; method: immunoSEQ multiplex PCR. The sample consists of tens of thousands of clones, approximately 84% of them appearing once. CDR1 SEHNR and CDR2 FQNEAQ come from the germline V gene (reference sequence). The length of the CDR3 is 13 residues. V lost 2 bases and J lost 6, with 8 bases in between. The chain links TRBV7-9 to TRBJ2-1, with D perhaps matching TRBD2 (7 bases). Sequenced input: peripheral blood mononuclear cells. This TCR was recovered from a man in his 60s with T-cell large granular lymphocyte leukemia. Some clones in this sample may be carry-over from other donors' samples. The CDR3 nucleotides are TGTGCCAGCAGCTTAAGGGGGGGCAATGAGCAGTTCTTC. Protein: CASSLRGGNEQFF.